This T cell receptor beta chain is drawn from a study of shared clonotypes between healthy human individuals. In the study overall: The donor pool was made up of two women and three men aged 18 to 49.

Concerning this clone: What it binds is not known. A much larger clone differs by one base, so this may be a read error.

Study-level points and caveats: Donor scarcity curtailed the genetic and exposure-history diversity represented herein.

Running of the assay took place at deep level. Genomic DNA (from each subset) was split evenly across several immunoSEQ plates. Data came from immunoSEQ multiplex PCR; TCRdb stores just in-frame clones and leaves some out. The sample carries about 1.1 million clones, more than 75% recorded once. Sequenced sample: memory CD4+ T cells from PBMCs. The subset was: CD45RA-negative fraction. The sequence was obtained from a man aged 18 to 30 in good health. Some clones in this sample may be carry-over from other donors' samples.

Here the CDR3 reads CASRPPGSPNQLQHF. The DNA for the CDR3 is TGTGCCAGCAGGCCGCCGGGTAGCCCAAATCAGCTCCAGCATTTT. V gene TRBV28 combines with J gene TRBJ1-5; D is undetermined. The germline V gene has CDR1 MDHEN and CDR2 SYDVKM. This CDR3 region has 15 residues. The full variable domain, in which reference TRBV28 and TRBJ1-5 provide the parts outside the CDR3, is DVKVTQSSRYLVKRTGEKVFLECVQDMDHENMFWYRQDPGLGLRLIYFSYDVKMKEKGDIPEGYSVSREKKERFSLILESASTNQTSMYLCASRPPGSPNQLQHFGDGTRLSIL.